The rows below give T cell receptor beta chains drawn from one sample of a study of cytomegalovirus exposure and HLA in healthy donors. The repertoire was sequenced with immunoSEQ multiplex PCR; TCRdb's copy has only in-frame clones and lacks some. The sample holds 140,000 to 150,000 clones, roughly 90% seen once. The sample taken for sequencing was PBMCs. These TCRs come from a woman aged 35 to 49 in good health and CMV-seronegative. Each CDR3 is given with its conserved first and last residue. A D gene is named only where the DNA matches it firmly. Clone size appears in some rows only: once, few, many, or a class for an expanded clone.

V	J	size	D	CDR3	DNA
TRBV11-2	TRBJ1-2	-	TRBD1	CASSPAWGRGLYGYTF	TGTGCCAGCAGCCCGGCTTGGGGCAGGGGGCTTTATGGCTACACCTTC
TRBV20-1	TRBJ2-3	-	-	CSPITDTQYF	TGCAGCCCAATTACAGATACGCAGTATTTT
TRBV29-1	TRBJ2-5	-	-	CSVVPGQETQYF	TGCAGCGTTGTACCGGGGCAAGAGACCCAGTACTTC
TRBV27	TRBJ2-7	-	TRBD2	CASSQASLAGVTYEQYF	TGTGCCAGCAGTCAAGCCTCACTAGCGGGTGTGACCTACGAGCAGTACTTC
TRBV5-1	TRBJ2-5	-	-	CASSYSMIQETQYF	TGCGCCAGCAGCTACAGTATGATCCAAGAGACCCAGTACTTC
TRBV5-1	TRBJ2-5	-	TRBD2	CASSFGQTSGSSQETQYF	TGCGCCAGCAGCTTTGGGCAGACTAGCGGGAGTTCGCAAGAGACCCAGTACTTC
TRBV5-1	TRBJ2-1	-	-	CASSLGGSSYNEQFF	TGCGCCAGCAGCTTGGGCGGGTCCTCCTACAATGAGCAGTTCTTC
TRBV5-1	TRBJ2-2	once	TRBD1	CASSLRGQDTGELFF	TGCGCCAGCAGCTTGAGAGGACAGGACACCGGGGAGCTGTTTTTT
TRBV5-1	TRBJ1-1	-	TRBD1	CASSPGQVNTEAFF	TGCGCCAGCAGCCCGGGACAGGTGAACACTGAAGCTTTCTTT
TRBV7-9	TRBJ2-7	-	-	CASSATGPYEQYF	TGTGCCAGCAGCGCAACAGGTCCCTACGAGCAGTACTTC
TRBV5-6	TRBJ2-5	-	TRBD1	CASSFRDRGITWETQYF	TGTGCCAGCAGCTTCAGGGACAGGGGGATTACGTGGGAGACCCAGTACTTC
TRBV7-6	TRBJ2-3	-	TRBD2	CASSPGTSGSQDLTDTQYF	TGTGCCAGCAGCCCCGGGACTAGCGGTTCCCAAGACCTCACAGATACGCAGTATTTT
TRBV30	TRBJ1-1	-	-	CAWSDGNTEAFF	TGTGCCTGGAGTGACGGGAACACTGAAGCTTTCTTT
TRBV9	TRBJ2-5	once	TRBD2	CASSTSSGSVETQYF	TGTGCCAGCAGCACGTCTAGCGGGAGCGTAGAGACCCAGTACTTC
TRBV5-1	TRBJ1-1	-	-	CASSLVAGNTEAFF	TGCGCCAGCAGCTTGGTGGCGGGGAACACTGAAGCTTTCTTT
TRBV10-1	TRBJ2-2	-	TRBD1	CASSRGQGTGELFF	TGCGCCAGCAGTAGGGGACAGGGGACCGGGGAGCTGTTTTTT
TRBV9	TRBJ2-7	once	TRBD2	CASSARGGQPHEQYF	TGTGCCAGCAGCGCCCGCGGGGGGCAACCCCACGAGCAGTACTTC
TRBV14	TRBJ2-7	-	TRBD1	CASSLGDSYEQYF	TGTGCCAGCAGCCTGGGGGACAGCTACGAGCAGTACTTC
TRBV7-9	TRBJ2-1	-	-	CSSSQTSYNEQFF	TGTTCCAGCAGCCAGACAAGTTACAATGAGCAGTTCTTC
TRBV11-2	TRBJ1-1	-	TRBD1	CASSPDRGEGDYTEAFF	TGTGCCAGCAGCCCGGACAGGGGGGAGGGGGACTACACTGAAGCTTTCTTT
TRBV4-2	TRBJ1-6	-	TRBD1	CASSQVSGTENSPLHF	TGTGCCAGCAGCCAAGTATCCGGGACAGAGAATTCACCCCTCCACTTT
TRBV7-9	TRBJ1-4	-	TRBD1	CASSFLGTGDEKLFF	TGTGCCAGCAGCTTCCTAGGGACAGGGGATGAAAAACTGTTTTTT
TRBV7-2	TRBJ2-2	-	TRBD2	CASSSQSGITGELFF	TGTGCCAGCAGCTCCCAGAGCGGGATCACCGGGGAGCTGTTTTTT
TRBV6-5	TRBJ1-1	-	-	CASSAGMNTEAFF	TGTGCCAGCAGTGCAGGTATGAACACTGAAGCTTTCTTT
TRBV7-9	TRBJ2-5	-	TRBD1	CSSSLGTVQETQYF	TGTTCCAGCAGCTTAGGGACAGTCCAAGAGACCCAGTACTTC
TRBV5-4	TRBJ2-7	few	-	CASSSQYEQYF	TGTGCCAGCAGCTCGCAGTACGAGCAGTACTTC
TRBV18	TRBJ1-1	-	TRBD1	CASLPGTGEEAFF	TGTGCCAGCTTACCCGGGACAGGGGAAGAAGCTTTCTTT
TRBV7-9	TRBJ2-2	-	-	CASSFDRFGGELFF	TGTGCCAGCAGCTTCGACAGATTCGGCGGGGAGCTGTTTTTT
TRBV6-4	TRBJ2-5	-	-	CASASGSWETQYF	TGTGCCAGCGCTTCGGGTAGCTGGGAGACCCAGTACTTC
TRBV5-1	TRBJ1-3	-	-	CASSLDSLGQAYSGNTIYF	TGCGCCAGCAGCTTGGACAGTTTGGGGCAGGCGTACTCTGGAAACACCATATATTTT
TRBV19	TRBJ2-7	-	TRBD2	CASSTNPGLASYEQYF	TGTGCCAGTAGTACTAACCCGGGACTAGCCTCCTACGAGCAGTACTTC
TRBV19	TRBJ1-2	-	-	CASSPARQDYGYTF	TGTGCCAGTAGTCCGGCTCGACAGGACTATGGCTACACCTTC
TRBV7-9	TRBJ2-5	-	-	CASSFTGGGETQYF	TGTGCCAGCAGCTTCACGGGGGGCGGGGAGACCCAGTACTTC
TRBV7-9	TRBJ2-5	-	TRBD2	CSSSGRPGVVETQYF	TGTTCCAGCAGCGGGAGGCCGGGGGTTGTGGAGACCCAGTACTTC
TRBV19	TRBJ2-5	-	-	CASSIRRAGAGSETQYF	TGTGCCAGTAGTATTCGGCGGGCCGGCGCGGGGTCTGAGACCCAGTACTTC
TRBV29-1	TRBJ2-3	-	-	CSVGLATRRDTQYF	TGCAGCGTGGGGCTAGCGACCCGGCGGGATACGCAGTATTTT
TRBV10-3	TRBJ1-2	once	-	CAHRGGPEDGYTF	TGTGCCCACCGGGGGGGGCCAGAAGATGGCTACACCTTC
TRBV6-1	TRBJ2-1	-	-	CASSEPSSSYNEQFF	TGTGCCAGCAGTGAACCCTCCAGCTCCTACAATGAGCAGTTCTTC
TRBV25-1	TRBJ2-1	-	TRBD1	CASSDQGELNEQFF	TGTGCCAGCAGTGACCAGGGGGAACTGAATGAGCAGTTCTTC
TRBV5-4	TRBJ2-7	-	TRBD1	CASSPDRGVYEQYF	TGTGCCAGCAGCCCGGACAGGGGAGTATACGAGCAGTACTTC
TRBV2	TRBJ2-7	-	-	CASSRGIYEQYF	TGTGCCAGCAGCCGAGGGATCTACGAGCAGTACTTC
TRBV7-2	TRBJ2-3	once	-	CASSLARSTDTQYF	TGTGCCAGCAGCTTAGCGAGGAGCACAGATACGCAGTATTTT
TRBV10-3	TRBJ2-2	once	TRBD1	CAITPSGGQGATGELFF	TGTGCCATCACTCCTTCGGGGGGACAGGGGGCTACCGGGGAGCTGTTTTTT
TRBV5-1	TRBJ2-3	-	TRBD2	CASSLSASGSGADTQYF	TGCGCCAGCAGCTTGTCGGCTAGCGGGAGTGGGGCAGATACGCAGTATTTT
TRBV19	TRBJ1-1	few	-	CASSIVEPGPNTEAFF	TGTGCCAGTAGTATAGTGGAGCCAGGGCCGAACACTGAAGCTTTCTTT
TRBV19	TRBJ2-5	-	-	CASSIPGRQETQYF	TGTGCCAGTAGTATTCCGGGTCGACAAGAGACCCAGTACTTC
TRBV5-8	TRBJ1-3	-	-	CASSFLTPSSGNTIYF	TGTGCCAGCAGCTTTTTAACACCCAGCTCTGGAAACACCATATATTTT
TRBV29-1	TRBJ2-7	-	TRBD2	CSVGLAATGSSYEQYF	TGCAGCGTGGGACTAGCGGCCACTGGAAGCTCCTACGAGCAGTACTTC
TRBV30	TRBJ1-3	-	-	CAQTHGSGNTIYF	TGTGCCCAAACTCACGGTTCTGGAAACACCATATATTTT
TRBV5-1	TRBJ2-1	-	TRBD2	CASSLGTSSLNEQFF	TGCGCCAGCAGCTTGGGGACTAGCTCCCTCAATGAGCAGTTCTTC
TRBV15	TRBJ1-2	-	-	CATSRQDNYGYTF	TGTGCCACCAGCAGGCAGGATAACTATGGCTACACCTTC
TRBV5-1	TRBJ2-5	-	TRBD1	CASSIMTGGEETQYF	TGCGCCAGCAGCATCATGACAGGGGGTGAAGAGACCCAGTACTTC
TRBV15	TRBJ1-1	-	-	CESGGRGTEAFF	TGTGAGTCGGGGGGGAGAGGCACTGAAGCTTTCTTT